The text below deals with one TCR beta chain. As yet, its antigen is unknown. The source of the sample is a study of shared clonotypes between healthy human individuals. This CDR3 spans 19 amino acids. The V and J ends lost 5 bases and 4 bases, in that order; junction bases with no gene match: 20. The germline V gene encodes CDR1 SGHAT and CDR2 FQNNGV. Only CD45RO-negative cells positively selected for CCR7 counted as naive CD8 cells, so terminally differentiated effector memory CD45RA+ cells were excluded. The donors were all Caucasian adults (living in Nashville, Tennessee). Authors' methods: Filtering differed, since immunoSEQ gave only junction sequences and no quality scores. Some clones are missing from TCRdb's copy, which holds only in-frame ones; the method was immunoSEQ multiplex PCR. The V and J calls and clone size come from that table; D and trimming were worked out from the DNA. The sample includes nearly 2 million clones, less than 95% of them seen just once.

Study results and limitations: Sharing across four donors was highest in naive CD4 (roughly 5%) and lowest in memory CD8 (0.4%). Only blood was sampled; tissue repertoires likely differ.

This receptor was taken from a young man in good health. Sequencing input: naive CD8+ T cells sorted from blood. V usage is TRBV11-2 and J usage is TRBJ2-1; TRBD1 matches 7 bases. In DNA, the CDR3 is TGTGCCAGCAGCATTACCGGGACAGCTCTTCTCTCAGATTACAATGAGCAGTTCTTC. It translates to CASSITGTALLSDYNEQFF.